One and the same sample provided the 27 T cell receptor beta chains below, sequenced in a study of beta chain features in type 1 diabetes. The entirety of the isolated RNA underwent reverse transcription, so expressed TCRB transcripts were sequenced. Assay: immunoSEQ multiplex PCR; the TCRdb copy retains only in-frame clones and omits some. Seen here are over 500,000 clones, roughly a sixth observed once, and the top ten hold about 0.087%. Specimen: naive CD4+ T cells from blood. These receptors all stem from a man aged 18 to 29 in good health.

Remarks on this clone: Other DNA variants within this sample encode the same CDR3. The V gene is TRBV30, the J gene TRBJ1-1; no clear D. Per the germline V gene, CDR1 is GTSNPN and CDR2 is SVGIG (reference sequence). The V and J ends lost 0 bases and 4 bases respectively, with 3 bases between them. CDR3 length: 11 residues. The CDR3 sequence is CAWSVSTEAFF. The CDR3 DNA reads TGTGCCTGGAGTGTATCCACTGAAGCTTTCTTT.

This clone was seen a handful of times. This sample also contains other DNA sequences that code for the same CDR3. CDR3: CASGLVGYNEQFF. Here the CDR3 DNA reads TGTGCTAGTGGTTTGGTAGGCTACAATGAGCAGTTCTTC. V usage is TRBV12-5 and J usage is TRBJ2-1, with no clear D. Trimming took 0 bases from V and 3 from J, leaving 3 bases between them. The CDR3 spans 13 residues. Germline V lookup: CDR1 LGHNT, CDR2 FRNRAP.

This clone appeared a few times. This specimen includes other DNA sequences encoding the same CDR3. V gene TRBV19 combines with J gene TRBJ2-5; possible D gene TRBD2, 5 bases. This CDR3 has 14 amino acids. The V gene lost 1 base and the J gene lost 2 bases, with 8 bases spanning the gap. Looked up from germline, CDR1 is LNHDA and CDR2 is SQIVND (reference sequence). The CDR3 region has the DNA TGTGCCAGTAGTATAGGAGGACTGCAAGAGACCCAGTACTTC. This encodes CASSIGGLQETQYF.

This clone was counted between two and nine times. The chain recombines TRBV7-9 with TRBJ1-6; 7 positions agree with TRBD1. Germline lookup yields CDR1 SEHNR and CDR2 FQNEAQ (reference sequence). The CDR3 extends over 12 amino acids. V dropped 5 bases and J dropped 12; count of bases not matched to a gene: 4. CDR3 amino acids: CASSLDREPLHF. Here the CDR3 DNA reads TGTGCCAGCAGCCTTGACAGGGAACCCCTCCACTTT.

The chain links TRBV4-3 to TRBJ1-2; maybe TRBD1 (6 bases). The CDR3 extends over 17 amino acids. CDR1 and CDR2 from the germline V gene are LGHNA and YSLEER. V was trimmed by 0 bases and J by 0 bases, leaving 14 bases between them. DNA of the CDR3: TGCGCCAGCAGCCAAGAGGCCAGGGGCGTAGCTAACTATGGCTACACCTTC. Protein product: CASSQEARGVANYGYTF.

This clone was seen a few times. The chain carries TRBV7-6 and TRBJ1-3; D gene unclear. Germline V lookup: CDR1 SGHVS, CDR2 FNYEAQ. Trimming left V 5 bases short and J 2 bases short, with 10 bases between. The CDR3 sequence is 14 residues long. CDR3 nucleotide sequence: TGTGCCAGCAGCAGGACCGCTCCTGGAAACACCATATATTTT. It translates to CASSRTAPGNTIYF. Based on the CDR3 plus reference TRBV7-6 and TRBJ1-3, the full variable domain is GAGVSQSPRYKVTKRGQDVALRCDPISGHVSLYWYRQALGQGPEFLTYFNYEAQQDKSGLPNDRFSAERPEGSISTLTIQRTEQRDSAMYRCASSRTAPGNTIYFGEGSWLTVV.

The rearrangement joins TRBV15 to TRBJ2-6; unclear D gene. V was pared by 4 bases and J by 0 bases, with 7 bases between. This CDR3 contains 15 residues. Germline values: CDR1 LNHNV, CDR2 YYDKDF (reference sequence). Written as DNA, the CDR3 is TGTGCCACCAGCAACCGGAACTCTGGGGCCAACGTCCTGACTTTC. This encodes CATSNRNSGANVLTF.

This clone was observed a few times. The chain uses TRBV4-1 and TRBJ1-2, with D possibly matching TRBD1 (5 bases). CDR3 length: 14 residues. In germline, CDR1 is MGHRA, CDR2 YSYEKL. V shed 5 bases and J shed 3 bases, with 13 bases lying between them. CDR3 sequence: CASSTGGPDYGYTF. The CDR3 DNA reads as TGCGCCAGCAGCACCGGGGGACCGGACTATGGCTACACCTTC.

The J gene is TRBJ2-1, the V gene TRBV5-1; either TRBD1 or TRBD2 may fit D (7 bases each). This CDR3 spans 15 amino acids. Germline-derived CDR1 and CDR2 are SGHRS and YFSETQ. Trimming left V 6 bases short and J 9 bases short, with 22 bases between. The CDR3 here is CASTLGGFGGGEQFF. The CDR3 coding sequence is TGCGCCAGCACCCTAGGGGGCTTCGGCGGGGGTGAGCAGTTCTTC.

The V call is TRBV4-1, the J call TRBJ2-2; 9 bases line up with TRBD1. The CDR3 length is 16 residues. In germline, CDR1 is MGHRA, CDR2 YSYEKL. V lost 8 bases and J lost 2; bases outside the gene matches: 9. The CDR3 coding sequence is TGCGCCAGCGCCACCTGGGACAGGGAAAACACCGGGGAGCTGTTTTTT. Protein product: CASATWDRENTGELFF.

This clone appeared once. The J gene is TRBJ2-7, the V gene TRBV15; D is uncertain. V lost 0 bases, J lost 2 bases, and 11 bases lay in between. Germline assignment: CDR1 LNHNV and CDR2 YYDKDF (reference sequence). The CDR3 has 15 residues. This CDR3 is CATSRDGRMAYEQYF. The CDR3 DNA is TGTGCCACCAGCAGAGATGGTAGGATGGCCTACGAGCAGTACTTC.

The gene calls are TRBV19 and TRBJ2-3; D is unresolved. Trimming took off 4 bases at V and 6 bases at J, with 5 bases between the two ends. The CDR3 is 11 residues long. The germline CDR1 and CDR2 sequences are LNHDA and SQIVND (reference sequence). The chain's CDR3 is CASSNRDTQYF. The CDR3 DNA reads as TGTGCCAGTAGTAATCGGGATACGCAGTATTTT.

This clone was observed a few times. V is TRBV28 and J is TRBJ1-1, with a weak D call TRBD1 (6 bases). Per germline, CDR1 MDHEN and CDR2 SYDVKM. The CDR3 runs to 15 residues. V lost 3 bases and J lost 7, with 18 bases in between. Here the CDR3 DNA reads TGTGCCAGCAGTTTTTCCCCCGCTGACAGGCGTGAAGCTTTCTTT. Protein product: CASSFSPADRREAFF.

The chain uses TRBV21-1 and TRBJ2-3; the table's D call, TRBD2, was not checked against the DNA. TRBV21-1 represents a pseudogene. The CDR3 runs 16 residues. The CDR3 region has the DNA TGTGCCAGCAGCAAAGGAGGGAGAGGCAGCACAGATACGCAGTATTTT. Translation gives CASSKGGRGSTDTQYF.

This clone was detected a few times. This sequence joins TRBV6-5 and TRBJ1-1; D unclear. The CDR3 consists of 13 residues. V lost 10 bases and J 0 bases, leaving 12 bases between the germline ends. Germline loops: CDR1 MNHEY, CDR2 SVGAGI. CDR3: CATRLQLNTEAFF. The DNA for the CDR3 is TGTGCCACCCGACTCCAGCTGAACACTGAAGCTTTCTTT.

The rearrangement uses TRBV11-3 and TRBJ2-7; D is possibly TRBD1 (6 bases). The ends were cut back, 4 bases at V and 0 bases at J, with 10 bases in the middle. Germline CDR1 SGHNT, CDR2 YENEEA. CDR3 length equals 14 residues. CDR3 nucleotide sequence: TGTGCCAGCAGCTCACAGGGAAGCTCCTACGAGCAGTACTTC. Its protein product is CASSSQGSSYEQYF.

The chain has TRBV6-1 and TRBJ1-1; a possible D gene is TRBD1 (6 bases). Germline V gene sequence: CDR1 MNHNS, CDR2 SASEGT. V lost 10 bases, J lost 6 bases, and 21 bases lay in between. This CDR3 spans 14 amino acids. CDR3 nucleotide sequence: TGTGCCACCTTTAGGGGGGTGGGGAAGGCTGAAGCTTTCTTT. This sequence encodes CATFRGVGKAEAFF.

This clone occurred a few times. This chain connects TRBV7-2 to TRBJ2-1; 8 bases match TRBD2. Germline assignment: CDR1 SGHTA and CDR2 FQGNSA. The V and J ends lost 5 bases and 2 bases, in that order; junction bases with no gene match: 14. The CDR3 is 18 residues long. The CDR3 here is CASSPDDSGSGPYNEQFF. The CDR3 nucleotides are TGTGCCAGCAGCCCAGACGACAGCGGGAGTGGGCCCTACAATGAGCAGTTCTTC. Full variable domain (outside the CDR3, taken from reference TRBV7-2 and TRBJ2-1): GAGVSQSPSNKVTEKGKDVELRCDPISGHTALYWYRQSLGQGLEFLIYFQGNSAPDKSGLPSDRFSAERTGGSVSTLTIQRTQQEDSAVYLCASSPDDSGSGPYNEQFFGPGTRLTVL.

The chain links TRBV13 to TRBJ1-1; perhaps TRBD1 as D (5 bases). This CDR3 spans 16 amino acids. With 4 bases removed from V and 4 bases from J, the gap between germline ends came to 19 bases. The germline V gene has CDR1 PRHDT and CDR2 FYEKMQ (reference sequence). Here the CDR3 DNA reads TGTGCCAGCAGCTCTTCGCGCCGGGGGTTAGGCACTGAAGCTTTCTTT. Amino acid sequence: CASSSSRRGLGTEAFF.

In this sample, this clone turned up a few times. The chain joins TRBV10-3 to TRBJ2-7; 12 bases agree with TRBD2. Germline V gene lookup returns CDR1 ENHRY and CDR2 SYGVKD. CDR3 length: 16 residues. Germline trimming cut 5 bases from V and 0 bases from J; bases unmatched to any gene: 5. DNA of the CDR3: TGTGCCATCAGTCCAAAGACTAGCGGGAGCTCCTACGAGCAGTACTTC. Protein: CAISPKTSGSSYEQYF.

The chain employs TRBV5-1 and TRBJ2-2, with unresolved D. The germline V gene has CDR1 SGHRS and CDR2 YFSETQ. This CDR3 is 15 amino acids long. V lost 2 bases and J 8 bases, leaving 16 bases between the germline ends. The CDR3 here is CASSFYMSQPGELFF. In DNA form, the CDR3 reads TGCGCCAGCAGCTTTTATATGTCCCAACCTGGGGAGCTGTTTTTT.

The chain links TRBV7-2 to TRBJ1-5, with 9 positions matching TRBD1. This CDR3 has 15 residues. V was clipped by 5 bases and J by 3 bases; unmatched bases: 5. Germline CDR1 reads SGHTA; CDR2 reads FQGNSA. The CDR3 DNA is TGTGCCAGCAGCACAAGGACAGGGGTCAATCAGCCCCAGCATTTT. Its translation is CASSTRTGVNQPQHF.

The rearrangement links TRBV28 to TRBJ1-1, with a possible D match to TRBD1 (6 bases). The length of the CDR3 is 14 residues. V was shortened by 4 bases and J by 5 bases, with 14 bases between the two germline ends. CDR1 is MDHEN, CDR2 SYDVKM, per germline. The CDR3 protein is CASSSGGGRTEAFF. CDR3 bases: TGTGCCAGCAGTTCCGGCGGGGGGCGGACTGAAGCTTTCTTT.

V gene TRBV5-1 combines with J gene TRBJ2-3; possibly TRBD2 for D (6 bases). Deletions cut 5 bases from V and 4 bases from J, with 17 bases between. The germline CDR1 and CDR2 sequences are SGHRS and YFSETQ. CDR3 length: 15 amino acids. DNA for the CDR3: TGCGCCAGCAGTCCGACTAGATTCCTCCCAGATACGCAGTATTTT. Translating gives CASSPTRFLPDTQYF.

V usage is TRBV27 and J usage is TRBJ2-3, with a weak D call TRBD1 (6 bases). There are 15 residues in the CDR3. Deletions cut 4 bases from V and 9 bases from J, with 20 bases between. The germline gives CDR1 MNHEY, CDR2 SMNVEV (reference sequence). The CDR3 DNA reads TGTGCCAGCAGTTATACCGAGAGGGGGTTGGGGACGCAGTATTTT. Translation gives CASSYTERGLGTQYF.

V usage is TRBV9 and J usage is TRBJ2-3, with D hard to call. Germline CDR1 is SGDLS and CDR2 is YYNGEE. The CDR3 is made up of 14 amino acids. The V end was cut by 1 base, the J end by 1 base, with 7 bases between. The CDR3 region has the DNA TGTGCCAGCAGCGTAAGTCGGGGCACAGATACGCAGTATTTT. Protein sequence: CASSVSRGTDTQYF.

This chain connects TRBV6-6 to TRBJ1-5; TRBD1 agrees at 10 bases. V was clipped by 6 bases and J by 7 bases; unmatched bases: 12. CDR3 length equals 16 residues. CDR1 and CDR2 (germline): MNHNY, SVGAGI (reference sequence). Written as DNA, the CDR3 is TGTGCCAGCAGGGGTACGGACAGGGGGGAGGGACAGCCCCAGCATTTT. Translation gives CASRGTDRGEGQPQHF.